The source of this TCR beta chain is a study of T cells in Graves' hyperthyroidism and ophthalmopathy. Amplification of TCR beta CDR3 regions used RNA as the template. Carried out on the TCR CDR3, a first-round RT-PCR used the HTBI primer set. TCRdb re-called the multiplex PCR reads through MiXCR, storing one row per CDR3 protein. The table includes more than 350,000 distinct CDR3 sequences, about 15% detected once. The diagnostic basis comprised clinical symptoms, serum thyroxine and TRAb, thyroid ultrasound and orbital computed tomography. J was trimmed by 9 bases and V by 3 bases; bases with no gene match: 14. The CDR3 length is 17 residues. Germline V lookup: CDR1 SGHVS, CDR2 FQNEAQ. The sample holds many counts of this clonotype. Its antigen is currently unknown. Study conclusions and caveats: Also found in blood were most expanded thyroid clonotypes above 0.001.

The sample comprised blood. The J gene is TRBJ2-1, the V gene TRBV7-8; 10 nucleotides align to TRBD2. The receptor's source is a woman aged 30 to 39 with Graves' hyperthyroidism. The CDR3 protein is CASSFLAGEGRGREQFF. DNA for the CDR3: TGTGCCAGCAGCTTCCTAGCGGGGGAGGGCCGGGGTCGTGAGCAGTTCTTC.